What follows are 16 T cell receptor beta chains derived from one specimen sequenced in a study of cytomegalovirus exposure and HLA in healthy donors. A multiplex PCR was run with 60 Vbeta primers and 13 Jbeta primers. Sequencing used immunoSEQ multiplex PCR; TCRdb keeps in-frame clones, though not all of them. The data contain 150,000 or so clones, about 78% of them singletons. Sequenced input: PBMCs. The receptors were sampled from a female donor in good health and CMV-seronegative.

This sequence joins TRBV2 and TRBJ1-6; D is perhaps TRBD1 (6 bases). This CDR3 contains 16 residues. Between the trimmed V and J ends, which lost 10 bases and 10 bases, there was a span of 26 bases. CDR1 SNHLY and CDR2 FYNNEI come from the germline V gene. The CDR3 region has the DNA TGTGCCACCCACCTAATTCCTACAGGGAGAGGATCACCCCTCCACTTT. As protein: CATHLIPTGRGSPLHF.

The gene calls are TRBV5-5 and TRBJ2-7; TRBD2 aligns across 10 bases. The length of the CDR3 is 17 residues. Trimming removed 4 bases from V and 4 bases from J; junction bases left unmatched: 14. CDR1 SGHKS and CDR2 YYEKEE come from the germline V gene (reference sequence). The CDR3 sequence is CASSRGSSSGRGYEQYF. The CDR3 DNA follows: TGTGCCAGCAGCCGTGGGTCGAGCAGCGGGAGGGGGTACGAGCAGTACTTC.

The chain's CDR3 is CASSLGGWDSSRSNQPQHF. The CDR3 bases are TGCGCCAGCAGCTTGGGGGGTTGGGACAGCTCGCGTAGCAATCAGCCCCAGCATTTT. V and J are TRBV5-1 and TRBJ1-5; TRBD1 agrees at 7 bases. V lost 0 bases to trimming and J lost 0 bases; unmatched junction nucleotides: 12. This CDR3 comprises 19 residues. Germline V gene data show CDR1 as SGHRS and CDR2 as YFSETQ. The whole variable domain, remainder taken from reference TRBV5-1 and TRBJ1-5, is KAGVTQTPRYLIKTRGQQVTLSCSPISGHRSVSWYQQTPGQGLQFLFEYFSETQRNKGNFPGRFSGRQFSNSRSEMNVSTLELGDSALYLCASSLGGWDSSRSNQPQHFGDGTRLSIL.

V is TRBV5-5 and J is TRBJ1-5; 10 nucleotides match TRBD1. CDR3 length equals 19 residues. Trimming at V came to 4 bases and at J to 0 bases, leaving 13 bases not matched to a gene. Germline values: CDR1 SGHKS, CDR2 YYEKEE (reference sequence). In DNA, the CDR3 is TGTGCCAGCAGCCTTTCGGGACAGGGGTTCCTCGATAGCAATCAGCCCCAGCATTTT. It codes for CASSLSGQGFLDSNQPQHF.

This clone was counted between two and nine times. The V and J genes are TRBV29-1 and TRBJ2-2; tentative D call: TRBD1 (6 bases). The CDR3 runs 15 residues. The V end was cut by 7 bases, the J end by 2 bases, with 17 bases between. Germline lookup yields CDR1 SQVTM and CDR2 ANQGSEA. Here the CDR3 reads CSGLLGHSNTGELFF. The CDR3 nucleotides are TGCAGCGGACTATTGGGACACTCCAACACCGGGGAGCTGTTTTTT.

This clone was seen more than once but under ten times. This chain joins TRBV6-6 and TRBJ1-1; TRBD1 is a possible D gene (6 bases). V shed 10 bases and J shed 0 bases, with 9 bases lying between them. The V gene's germline CDR1 is MNHNY and CDR2 SVGAGI (reference sequence). The CDR3 runs to 12 residues. The CDR3 DNA follows: TGTGCCACCGGACAGATGAACACTGAAGCTTTCTTT. Its translation: CATGQMNTEAFF.

The V call is TRBV19, the J call TRBJ1-1; D might be TRBD1 (6 bases). Germline V CDR1 and CDR2: LNHDA, SQIVND (reference sequence). The CDR3 is made up of 15 amino acids. The ends were cut back, 5 bases at V and 1 base at J, with 14 bases in the middle. The CDR3 region is CASSPPGHKNTEAFF. The CDR3, as DNA: TGTGCCAGTAGTCCCCCGGGACACAAGAACACTGAAGCTTTCTTT. The full variable domain, in which reference TRBV19 and TRBJ1-1 provide the parts outside the CDR3, is DGGITQSPKYLFRKEGQNVTLSCEQNLNHDAMYWYRQDPGQGLRLIYYSQIVNDFQKGDIAEGYSVSREKKESFPLTVTSAQKNPTAFYLCASSPPGHKNTEAFFGQGTRLTVV.

V and J are TRBV15 and TRBJ2-3; 8 bases fit TRBD2. The V gene end was trimmed by 6 bases and the J gene end by 2 bases; junction bases not matched to a gene: 1. The CDR3 contains 13 residues. Per germline, CDR1 LNHNV and CDR2 YYDKDF (reference sequence). The DNA for the CDR3 is TGTGCCACCAGGCGGGAGGACACAGATACGCAGTATTTT. It translates to CATRREDTDTQYF.

This rearrangement joins TRBV5-4 to TRBJ2-7; 10 bases fit TRBD1. Germline assignment: CDR1 SGHNT and CDR2 YYREEE (reference sequence). This CDR3 region has 14 residues. J lost 5 bases, V lost 4 bases, and 6 bases had no gene match. The CDR3 loop is CASSRTGGSDEQYF. Here the CDR3 DNA reads TGTGCCAGCAGCCGGACAGGGGGGTCCGACGAGCAGTACTTC. Combining the CDR3 with reference TRBV5-4 and TRBJ2-7 gives the whole variable domain ETGVTQSPTHLIKTRGQQVTLRCSSQSGHNTVSWYQQALGQGPQFIFQYYREEENGRGNFPPRFSGLQFPNYSSELNVNALELDDSALYLCASSRTGGSDEQYFGPGTRLTVT.

The chain employs TRBV10-2 and TRBJ2-3, with 7 nucleotides matching TRBD2. Germline CDR1 WSHSY, CDR2 SAAADI. Trimming cost V 4 bases and J 2 bases; bases outside gene matches: 6. The CDR3 is made up of 15 amino acids. In nucleotides, the CDR3 is TGCGCCAGCAGTGGTGGGCGGGAGCCCACAGATACGCAGTATTTT. It translates to CASSGGREPTDTQYF.

The CDR3 region is CASSPPTETNTEAFF. CDR3 coding DNA: TGTGCCAGCAGCCCGCCGACAGAAACGAACACTGAAGCTTTCTTT. This sequence joins TRBV4-2 and TRBJ1-1, with D perhaps TRBD1 (5 bases). This CDR3 spans 15 amino acids. The ends were cut back, 4 bases at V and 1 base at J, with 13 bases in the middle. Germline CDR1 LGHNA, CDR2 YNFKEQ.

The genes are TRBV27 and TRBJ2-5, with D perhaps TRBD1 (6 bases). TRBJ2-7 explains the end of the DNA better; the J call may be wrong. CDR3 length equals 16 residues. Per the germline V gene, CDR1 is MNHEY and CDR2 is SMNVEV (reference sequence). The CDR3 is CASSFKQGHGVYEQYF. The CDR3 DNA follows: TGTGCCAGCAGTTTCAAACAGGGCCACGGAGTCTACGAGCAGTACTTC.

A few counts support this clone. V gene TRBV7-3 combines with J gene TRBJ2-3; D not resolved. Germline V lookup: CDR1 SGHTA, CDR2 FQGTGA. The CDR3 loop spans 14 amino acids. Trimming cost V 1 base and J 6 bases, with 11 bases left between them. The DNA for the CDR3 is TGTGCCAGCAGCTTAATGGAGCCCCCGGATACGCAGTATTTT. It translates to CASSLMEPPDTQYF.

This sequence joins TRBV18 and TRBJ1-2; TRBD1 agrees at 8 bases. With V trimmed by 2 bases and J by 6 bases, 5 bases remained unmatched. The CDR3 sequence is 14 residues long. Germline V gene lookup returns CDR1 KGHSH and CDR2 LQKENI. CDR3 region: CASSPGQGINGYTF. The CDR3 DNA sequence: TGTGCCAGCTCACCAGGACAGGGTATCAATGGCTACACCTTC.

This sequence joins TRBV25-1 and TRBJ1-1; TRBD1 agrees at 8 bases. Germline lookup yields CDR1 MGHDK and CDR2 SYGVNS. Germline trimming cut 6 bases from V and 2 bases from J; bases unmatched to any gene: 5. This CDR3 is built from 14 residues. The CDR3 is CASSTAGGNTEAFF. Here the CDR3 DNA reads TGTGCCAGCAGCACCGCAGGGGGCAACACTGAAGCTTTCTTT.

The genes are TRBV10-1 and TRBJ2-7; no firm D call. From germline, CDR1 is WNHNN and CDR2 SYGVQD (reference sequence). The length of the CDR3 is 13 residues. V lost 6 bases and J lost 3, with 12 bases in between. The CDR3 protein is CASSYNRLYEQYF. CDR3 DNA sequence: TGCGCCAGCAGCTATAATCGCCTCTACGAGCAGTACTTC.